The 12 T cell receptor beta chains given below trace back to one sample, sequenced in a study of shared clonotypes between healthy human individuals. Clones were read by immunoSEQ multiplex PCR, and TCRdb kept only the in-frame ones, dropping some. The table has 2 million to 2.5 million clones, around 90% seen once. Sequences were obtained from naive CD4+ T cells from PBMCs. Subset in this sample: CD45RA+ positively selected. The receptors originated from a young man in good health. Some clones in this sample may be carry-over from other donors' samples.

The chain joins TRBV9 to TRBJ1-3; D is unclear. Germline-derived CDR1 and CDR2 are SGDLS and YYNGEE. The CDR3 has 12 residues. The V end lost 5 bases, the J end lost 2 bases, and 5 bases lay between the germline ends. Written as DNA, the CDR3 is TGTGCCAGCAGTGACACTGGAAACACCATATATTTT. The encoded protein is CASSDTGNTIYF.

About this clone itself: Other nucleotide sequences from this sample produce the same CDR3. The CDR3 coding sequence is TGTGCCAGCAGCTTAGCCGTGGGAGGGTCCTACGAGCAGTACTTC. Translating gives CASSLAVGGSYEQYF. J is TRBJ2-7 and V is TRBV11-2; TRBD2 agrees at 7 bases. The CDR3 sequence is 15 residues long. Germline CDR1 reads SGHAT; CDR2 reads FQNNGV. The junction had 4 bases not matched to a gene; V was cut back by 1 base and J by 1 base.

The chain uses TRBV7-2 and TRBJ2-5; unclear D gene. The CDR3 covers 13 residues. Looked up from germline, CDR1 is SGHTA and CDR2 is FQGNSA. V was clipped by 2 bases and J by 5 bases, with 9 bases between them. The chain's CDR3 is CASSLSFAETQYF. The CDR3 DNA follows: TGTGCCAGCAGCTTATCGTTTGCGGAGACCCAGTACTTC.

Only one count was recorded for this clone. The J gene is TRBJ2-7, the V gene TRBV6-5; 13 bases align to TRBD2. Unmatched junction bases numbered 5, after V lost 6 bases and J lost 6 bases. This CDR3 spans 14 amino acids. The germline V gene encodes CDR1 MNHEY and CDR2 SVGAGI. The CDR3 DNA follows: TGTGCCAGCAGACCGGGACTAGCGGGAATCGAGCAGTACTTC. Translating gives CASRPGLAGIEQYF.

The chain has TRBV28 and TRBJ2-5; tentative D call: TRBD2 (6 bases). There are 15 residues in the CDR3. Germline-derived CDR1 and CDR2 are MDHEN and SYDVKM. V was cut by 5 bases and J by 2 bases, with 15 bases left in between. In DNA, the CDR3 is TGTGCCAGCAGTCCGCCGGGACTCACACAAGAGACCCAGTACTTC. It encodes CASSPPGLTQETQYF.

V usage is TRBV7-3 and J usage is TRBJ2-1; D is unresolved. The germline V gene has CDR1 SGHTA and CDR2 FQGTGA. The length of the CDR3 is 12 residues. V dropped 5 bases and J dropped 8 bases, with 10 bases sitting between them. This CDR3 reads CASSLDSYEQFF. In DNA, the CDR3 is TGTGCCAGCAGCCTTGACTCATATGAGCAGTTCTTC.

V and J are TRBV5-5 and TRBJ2-5; D may be TRBD1 or TRBD2 (5 bases each). The CDR3 totals 14 residues. Trimming stripped 1 base from V and 4 bases from J, with 11 bases between. Per germline, CDR1 SGHKS and CDR2 YYEKEE (reference sequence). The CDR3 spells CASSLTGPGETQYF. The CDR3 region has the DNA TGTGCCAGCAGCTTGACGGGGCCGGGAGAGACCCAGTACTTC.

The chain uses TRBV7-3 and TRBJ2-5; perhaps D is TRBD1 or TRBD2 (5 bases each). CDR3 size: 13 residues. Trimming stripped 5 bases from V and 5 bases from J, with 12 bases between. The germline gives CDR1 SGHTA, CDR2 FQGTGA. This CDR3 reads CASSVGPLETQYF. As DNA, the CDR3 is TGTGCCAGCAGCGTGGGACCTTTGGAGACCCAGTACTTC.

The chain couples TRBV9 to TRBJ2-7; tentative D call: TRBD1 (5 bases). The germline V and J ends were trimmed by 0 bases and 6 bases, with 10 bases remaining between them. CDR3 length: 13 residues. Looked up from germline, CDR1 is SGDLS and CDR2 is YYNGEE. The CDR3 reads CASSVEQVGEQYF. The DNA of the CDR3 is TGTGCCAGCAGCGTAGAACAGGTGGGCGAGCAGTACTTC.

About this clone: The same CDR3 arises from other DNA sequences in this sample as well. The chain combines TRBV6-5 with TRBJ2-7; D perhaps matches TRBD2 (5 bases). The CDR3 covers 14 residues. Looked up from germline, CDR1 is MNHEY and CDR2 is SVGAGI. Trimming removed 2 bases from V and 2 bases from J, with 10 bases in between. Here the CDR3 DNA reads TGTGCCAGCAGTTACCAACGGGGAACCTACGAGCAGTACTTC. This gives the protein CASSYQRGTYEQYF.

This sequence joins TRBV7-6 and TRBJ2-7, with D possibly called TRBD1 or TRBD2 (5 bases each). From germline, CDR1 is SGHVS and CDR2 FNYEAQ. The CDR3 runs 15 residues. V was trimmed by 4 bases and J by 4 bases, leaving 17 bases between them. The CDR3 region is CASSSAGTILYEQYF. CDR3 bases: TGTGCCAGCAGCTCTGCCGGGACCATACTTTACGAGCAGTACTTC.

The chain employs TRBV11-2 and TRBJ2-2; D is possibly TRBD2 (5 bases). Trimming took 5 bases from V and 5 from J, leaving 27 bases between them. Germline V gene sequence: CDR1 SGHAT, CDR2 FQNNGV. CDR3 length: 19 amino acids. DNA for the CDR3: TGTGCCAGCAGCCCTCGGGCTGAGTGGGCTGGAGGTGGGACCGGGGAGCTGTTTTTT. It yields the protein CASSPRAEWAGGGTGELFF.